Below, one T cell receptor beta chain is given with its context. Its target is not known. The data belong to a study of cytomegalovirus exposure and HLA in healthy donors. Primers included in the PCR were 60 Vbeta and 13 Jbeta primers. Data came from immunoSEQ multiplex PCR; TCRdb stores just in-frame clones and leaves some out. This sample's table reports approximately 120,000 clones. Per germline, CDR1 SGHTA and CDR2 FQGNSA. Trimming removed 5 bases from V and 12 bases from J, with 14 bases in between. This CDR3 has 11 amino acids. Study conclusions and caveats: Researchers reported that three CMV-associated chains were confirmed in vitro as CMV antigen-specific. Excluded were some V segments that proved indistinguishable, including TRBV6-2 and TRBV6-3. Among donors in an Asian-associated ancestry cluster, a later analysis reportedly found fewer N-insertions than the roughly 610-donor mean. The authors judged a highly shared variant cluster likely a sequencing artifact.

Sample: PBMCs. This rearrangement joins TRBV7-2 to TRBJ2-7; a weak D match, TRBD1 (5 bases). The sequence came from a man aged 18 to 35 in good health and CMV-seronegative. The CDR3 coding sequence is TGTGCCAGCAGCCAGGGTCGCATTTGGTACTTC. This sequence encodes CASSQGRIWYF.